This entry lists 29 T cell receptor beta chains sequenced from one sample in a study of blood T cell repertoires in COVID-19. The repertoire was sequenced with immunoSEQ multiplex PCR; TCRdb's copy has only in-frame clones and lacks some. Of some 64,000 clones listed, around 90% are singletons. The sequencing sample was made of peripheral blood. Receptors were obtained from a man over 45 with active COVID-19.

This sequence joins TRBV7-2 and TRBJ1-3; TRBD1 matches at 11 bases. Unmatched junction bases numbered 7, after V lost 6 bases and J lost 3 bases. This CDR3 is 16 amino acids long. CDR1 is SGHTA and CDR2 is FQGNSA in the germline V gene. CDR3 nucleotides: TGTGCCAGCAGGCCAGCGGGACAGGGGGTTGGAAACACCATATATTTT. Residues: CASRPAGQGVGNTIYF. The variable domain in full, completed from reference TRBV7-2 and TRBJ1-3, reads GAGVSQSPSNKVTEKGKDVELRCDPISGHTALYWYRQSLGQGLEFLIYFQGNSAPDKSGLPSDRFSAERTGGSVSTLTIQRTQQEDSAVYLCASRPAGQGVGNTIYFGEGSWLTVV.

This rearrangement joins TRBV30 to TRBJ2-7, with a weak D call TRBD2 (5 bases). This CDR3 region has 16 residues. Between the trimmed V and J ends, which lost 2 bases and 2 bases, there was a span of 19 bases. Germline V gene sequence: CDR1 GTSNPN, CDR2 SVGIG (reference sequence). CDR3 loop: CAWSSTFRTGTYEQYF. The CDR3 region has the DNA TGTGCCTGGAGTTCTACCTTTAGGACTGGGACCTACGAGCAGTACTTC.

The gene calls are TRBV4-2 and TRBJ2-1, with TRBD2 matching over 8 bases. CDR3 size: 17 residues. Germline lookup yields CDR1 LGHNA and CDR2 YNFKEQ. V lost 0 bases and J lost 0; bases outside the gene matches: 4. The CDR3 region is CASSQETLAGSYNEQFF. The CDR3 nucleotides are TGTGCCAGCAGCCAAGAGACCCTAGCGGGCTCCTACAATGAGCAGTTCTTC.

This chain connects TRBV27 to TRBJ2-3; 10 nucleotides agree with TRBD1. The germline V gene has CDR1 MNHEY and CDR2 SMNVEV (reference sequence). The CDR3 has 16 amino acids. The V segment lost 2 bases and the J segment 3 bases; nucleotides outside the gene matches: 5. The CDR3 bases are TGTGCCAGCAGTTTACGTGGGACAGGGGTGACAGATACGCAGTATTTT. Translating gives CASSLRGTGVTDTQYF.

The V gene is TRBV4-1, the J gene TRBJ1-2; TRBD1 agrees at 11 bases. The CDR3 contains 15 residues. Looked up from germline, CDR1 is MGHRA and CDR2 is YSYEKL. Germline trimming cut 3 bases from V and 5 bases from J; bases unmatched to any gene: 5. The CDR3 nucleotides are TGCGCCAGCAGCCACGGACAGGGGGCGCGGTATGGCTACACCTTC. Amino acid sequence: CASSHGQGARYGYTF.

This chain uses TRBV25-1 with TRBJ1-6; TRBD1 is a possible D gene (6 bases). Trimming removed 6 bases from V and 10 bases from J, with 19 bases in between. CDR1 is MGHDK and CDR2 is SYGVNS in the germline V gene. The CDR3 is 15 amino acids. The CDR3 coding sequence is TGTGCCAGCAGACAAACTGCACAGGGAACCTCACCCCTCCACTTT. This sequence encodes CASRQTAQGTSPLHF.

The chain uses TRBV30 and TRBJ2-2; TRBD1 is a possible D gene (6 bases). CDR1 GTSNPN and CDR2 SVGIG come from the germline V gene (reference sequence). The CDR3 sequence is 14 residues long. Trimming stripped 5 bases from V and 8 bases from J, with 18 bases between. CDR3 amino acids: CAWDGTSRRGELFF. The DNA of the CDR3 is TGTGCCTGGGACGGGACATCACGACGAGGGGAGCTGTTTTTT.

The chain joins TRBV6-5 to TRBJ1-3, with D tentatively TRBD1 (5 bases). The CDR3 has 15 residues. Germline values: CDR1 MNHEY, CDR2 SVGAGI. V was clipped by 4 bases and J by 7 bases, with 17 bases between them. The CDR3: CASSSGGAYFNTIYF. The CDR3 DNA is TGTGCCAGCAGTTCGGGAGGGGCCTACTTCAACACCATATATTTT.

This chain joins TRBV6-2 or TRBV6-3 and TRBJ1-5; D remains ambiguous. Germline loops: CDR1 MNHEY, CDR2 SVGEGT. The CDR3 covers 16 residues. V lost 1 base and J lost 0, with 10 bases in between. CDR3 sequence (DNA): TGTGCCAGCAGTTACTTTTTAGCGTATAGCAATCAGCCCCAGCATTTT. The encoded protein is CASSYFLAYSNQPQHF.

The V gene is TRBV9, the J gene TRBJ2-1, with 9 nucleotides matching TRBD1. The CDR3 is 12 residues long. Germline V gene data show CDR1 as SGDLS and CDR2 as YYNGEE. The V segment lost 6 bases and the J segment 8 bases; nucleotides outside the gene matches: 3. CDR3 nucleotide sequence: TGTGCCAGCAACCGGGACAGGGATGAGCAGTTCTTC. The encoded protein is CASNRDRDEQFF.

The rearrangement joins TRBV6-5 to TRBJ1-2; D call uncertain. Germline lookup yields CDR1 MNHEY and CDR2 SVGAGI. CDR3 length: 14 residues. The germline V and J ends were trimmed by 6 bases and 2 bases, with 13 bases remaining between them. DNA for the CDR3: TGTGCCAGCAGGGCTGTAAGGGAGAACTATGGCTACACCTTC. Its translation is CASRAVRENYGYTF.

The sample holds one count of this clone. The rearrangement uses TRBV6-2 or TRBV6-3 and TRBJ2-2; D is perhaps TRBD1 (6 bases). CDR1 MNHEY and CDR2 SVGEGT come from the germline V gene. Trimming removed 6 bases at V and 4 bases at J, with 21 bases between. CDR3 size: 17 residues. DNA for the CDR3: TGTGCCAGCAGCAAATCCCGACAGGCCTCGGTCACCGGGGAGCTGTTTTTT. As protein: CASSKSRQASVTGELFF.

The rearrangement links TRBV5-1 to TRBJ1-4, with D possibly TRBD1 on 5 matching bases. Trimming removed 2 bases at V and 5 bases at J, with 10 bases between. The CDR3 totals 14 residues. CDR1 and CDR2 (germline): SGHRS, YFSETQ. CDR3 loop: CASSFQGRNEKLFF. CDR3 nucleotide sequence: TGCGCCAGCAGCTTCCAGGGCAGGAATGAAAAACTGTTTTTT.

The rearrangement joins TRBV11-2 to TRBJ2-6, with 7 positions matching TRBD2. There are 17 residues in the CDR3. Germline trimming cut 3 bases from V and 3 bases from J; bases unmatched to any gene: 8. Looked up from germline, CDR1 is SGHAT and CDR2 is FQNNGV. The CDR3 here is CASSFQGGYFGANVLTF. The DNA of the CDR3 is TGTGCCAGCAGCTTCCAGGGAGGGTATTTTGGGGCCAACGTCCTGACTTTC.

For the CDR3, the DNA is TGCAGCGTTCGTCAGGGTTACCAGTTCTTC. Translating it yields CSVRQGYQFF. J is TRBJ2-1 and V is TRBV29-1; a weak D match, TRBD1 (5 bases). Germline CDR1 reads SQVTM; CDR2 reads ANQGSEA. This CDR3 is built from 10 residues. Trimming left V 5 bases short and J 13 bases short, with 12 bases between.

The CDR3 nucleotides are TGCAGTGCTAGTGTGGCGGGGGTCTACGAGCAGTACTTC. This translates into CSASVAGVYEQYF. The chain links TRBV20-1 to TRBJ2-7, with 7 bases that match TRBD2. Germline V CDR1 and CDR2: DFQATT, SNEGSKA (reference sequence). CDR3 length equals 13 residues. V gave up 3 bases and J gave up 3 bases; unmatched junction bases: 5.

This clone occurred once. This chain links TRBV3-1 (or the pseudogene TRBV3-2) with TRBJ2-5; 8 nucleotides match TRBD1. V lost 2 bases and J lost 3; bases outside the gene matches: 5. Per germline, CDR1 LGHDT and CDR2 YNNKEL (reference sequence). This CDR3 has 15 residues. CDR3 nucleotides: TGTGCCAGCAGCCAACGGACAGGGCGCAAAGAGACCCAGTACTTC. Translating it yields CASSQRTGRKETQYF.

The chain joins TRBV7-9 to TRBJ1-4, with a weak D call TRBD1 (5 bases). This CDR3 has 15 amino acids. In germline, CDR1 is SEHNR, CDR2 FQNEAQ (reference sequence). Trimming left V 3 bases short and J 5 bases short, with 13 bases between. DNA of the CDR3: TGTGCCAGCAGCTTTAGTAGGACATTAAATGAAAAACTGTTTTTT. Its translation: CASSFSRTLNEKLFF.

Remarks on this clone: The sample contains more than one DNA sequence encoding this CDR3. The rearrangement links TRBV5-1 to TRBJ1-3; D is unclear. Per germline, CDR1 SGHRS and CDR2 YFSETQ. The CDR3 is 14 residues long. V was pared by 0 bases and J by 0 bases, with 4 bases between. CDR3: CASSLAGSGNTIYF. CDR3 coding DNA: TGCGCCAGCAGCTTGGCCGGCTCTGGAAACACCATATATTTT.

This clone was recorded once. This chain connects TRBV7-8 to TRBJ2-5; TRBD2 matches 7 bases. The CDR3 has 14 residues. Germline V gene data show CDR1 as SGHVS and CDR2 as FQNEAQ. V lost 1 base and J lost 7; bases outside the gene matches: 6. CDR3 residues: CASSLVWGGSTQYF. The CDR3 nucleotides read TGTGCCAGCAGCTTAGTCTGGGGGGGGTCGACCCAGTACTTC.

The DNA of the CDR3 is TGTGCCAGCAACGTGGGCTTTCCAGGGGAGCTGTTTTTT. It yields the protein CASNVGFPGELFF. The chain carries TRBV2 and TRBJ2-2; no definite D call. Trimming cost V 7 bases and J 8 bases, with 14 bases left between them. This CDR3 has 13 residues. The germline CDR1 and CDR2 sequences are SNHLY and FYNNEI.

The rearrangement uses TRBV4-2 and TRBJ1-2, with TRBD1 matching 7 bases. Germline lookup yields CDR1 LGHNA and CDR2 YNFKEQ. CDR3 length equals 15 residues. V lost 0 bases to trimming and J lost 4 bases; unmatched junction nucleotides: 5. The CDR3 spells CASSQDAGTVYGYTF. The DNA of the CDR3 is TGTGCCAGCAGCCAAGATGCCGGGACAGTCTATGGCTACACCTTC.

The rearrangement joins TRBV7-2 to TRBJ2-3, with TRBD2 identical over 9 bases. Trimming removed 2 bases from V and 1 base from J; junction bases left unmatched: 7. Looked up from germline, CDR1 is SGHTA and CDR2 is FQGNSA. CDR3 length: 17 residues. CDR3 loop: CASSLRAGGFGTDTQYF. CDR3 sequence (DNA): TGTGCCAGCAGCTTAAGGGCGGGGGGGTTTGGCACAGATACGCAGTATTTT. The full variable domain, completed using reference TRBV7-2 and TRBJ2-3, is GAGVSQSPSNKVTEKGKDVELRCDPISGHTALYWYRQSLGQGLEFLIYFQGNSAPDKSGLPSDRFSAERTGGSVSTLTIQRTQQEDSAVYLCASSLRAGGFGTDTQYFGPGTRLTVL.

V and J are TRBV12-3 or TRBV12-4 and TRBJ1-2; a possible D gene is TRBD1 (5 bases). V was cut by 6 bases and J by 3 bases, with 11 bases left in between. The CDR3 sequence is 13 residues long. The CDR3 reads CASRMGGDYGYTF. The CDR3 nucleotides are TGTGCCAGCAGGATGGGGGGGGACTATGGCTACACCTTC.

This clone showed up just once. The chain couples TRBV11-1 to TRBJ2-2; D may be TRBD1 (6 bases). The CDR3 sequence is 15 residues long. From germline, CDR1 is SGHAT and CDR2 FQDESV (reference sequence). V lost 6 bases and J 1 base, leaving 12 bases between the germline ends. The CDR3 sequence is CASRSRQVNTGELFF. The DNA for the CDR3 is TGTGCCAGCAGATCCCGACAGGTGAACACCGGGGAGCTGTTTTTT.

The V and J genes are TRBV11-3 and TRBJ2-3, with D perhaps TRBD2 (5 bases). The germline gives CDR1 SGHNT, CDR2 YENEEA. The CDR3 extends over 14 amino acids. V dropped 0 bases and J dropped 4 bases, with 8 bases sitting between them. The CDR3 nucleotides are TGTGCCAGCAGCTTAGATGAAGCGGCAGATACGCAGTATTTT. It translates to CASSLDEAADTQYF.

V is TRBV7-9 and J is TRBJ1-1; D not resolved. The germline V gene has CDR1 SEHNR and CDR2 FQNEAQ (reference sequence). V was cut by 6 bases and J by 2 bases, with 19 bases left in between. The CDR3 loop spans 16 amino acids. CDR3: CASSQLEGFGNTEAFF. CDR3 nucleotides: TGTGCCAGCAGTCAATTGGAGGGCTTTGGAAACACTGAAGCTTTCTTT.

This chain joins TRBV6-5 and TRBJ2-3, with D perhaps TRBD1 (5 bases). CDR1 MNHEY and CDR2 SVGAGI come from the germline V gene. The CDR3 extends over 14 amino acids. V was cut by 6 bases and J by 6 bases, with 16 bases left in between. CDR3 in amino acids: CASRTLQGADTQYF. CDR3 bases: TGTGCCAGCAGGACCCTACAAGGGGCGGATACGCAGTATTTT.

The table lists this clone with a count of one. This chain uses TRBV4-3 with TRBJ2-3, with D possibly being TRBD1 (5 bases). The CDR3 sequence is 14 residues long. Trimming cost V 6 bases and J 2 bases, with 12 bases left between them. The germline CDR1 and CDR2 sequences are LGHNA and YSLEER. In DNA form, the CDR3 reads TGCGCCAGCAGGGGCGGACATAACACAGATACGCAGTATTTT. Translating gives CASRGGHNTDTQYF.